A selection of T cell receptor beta chains follows, all from one sample in a study of T-cell memory formation after mild COVID-19. TCRdb called the 5' RACE reads again in MiXCR, with one record for every CDR3 protein. This repertoire shows 450,000 to 650,000 distinct CDR3 sequences, roughly 21% found once; its top ten account for around 8.4%. The specimen sequenced was PBMCs or a T cell subset sorted from them (not recorded which). These receptors came from an adult woman who had mild COVID-19 (a few samples of this study predate the infection). Cell type and time point are not known. The CDR3 runs from the conserved cysteine through the conserved F or W. A D gene is named only where the DNA matches it firmly. For some rows the clone size is stated as once, few or many, or as a class when expanded; others skip it.

>TRBJ2-2|NA|TRBD1|18|TRBV4-1
CASSQVFSQGASTGELFF
TGCGCCAGCAGCCAAGTATTCTCACAGGGGGCTTCCACCGGGGAGCTGTTTTTT
>TRBJ2-5|many|TRBD1|17|TRBV24-1
CATSDRGPGQWEETQYF
TGTGCCACCAGTGACCGTGGACCGGGACAGTGGGAAGAGACCCAGTACTTC
>TRBJ1-5|NA|NA|15|TRBV5-1
CASSLVAGQGQPQHF
TGCGCCAGCAGCTTGGTTGCAGGTCAGGGGCAGCCCCAGCATTTT
>TRBJ1-2|NA|TRBD1|14|TRBV25-1
CASSAGDRVSGYTF
TGTGCCAGCAGTGCGGGGGACAGGGTATCTGGCTACACCTTC
>TRBJ2-3|NA|NA|16|TRBV24-1
CATSDLRLGSADTQYF
TGTGCCACCAGTGACCTAAGACTCGGAAGCGCAGATACGCAGTATTTT
>TRBJ2-3|NA|NA|15|TRBV7-2
CASSPSGHSTDTQYF
TGTGCCAGCAGCCCTTCCGGACACAGCACAGATACGCAGTATTTT
>TRBJ2-1|few|TRBD1|16|TRBV19
CASSTLPGQGIYEQFF
TGTGCCAGTAGTACCTTACCGGGACAGGGTATCTATGAGCAGTTCTTC
>TRBJ2-2|NA|NA|14|TRBV11-2
CASSLGRATGELFF
TGTGCCAGCAGCTTAGGTCGGGCCACCGGGGAGCTGTTTTTT
>TRBJ2-7|NA|NA|15|TRBV6-5
CASSYSIDRGHEQYF
TGTGCCAGCAGTTACTCGATCGACAGAGGCCACGAGCAGTACTTC
>TRBJ1-1|few|NA|16|TRBV5-1
CASSPNAGLKNTEAFF
TGCGCCAGCAGCCCCAACGCGGGACTTAAGAACACTGAAGCTTTCTTT
>TRBJ2-7|few|NA|12|TRBV5-5
CASSLTGKEQYF
TGTGCCAGCAGCTTGACAGGGAAGGAGCAGTACTTC
>TRBJ1-1|NA|NA|14|TRBV5-6
CASSPGHGNTEAFF
TGTGCCAGCAGCCCCGGACACGGCAACACTGAAGCTTTCTTT
>TRBJ2-7|few|NA|14|TRBV12-3/TRBV12-4
CASSLDSGAIGQYF
TGTGCCAGCAGTTTGGACTCCGGGGCCATCGGGCAGTACTTC
>TRBJ1-2|NA|TRBD1|16|TRBV25-1
CASSDDGGQGGYGYTF
TGTGCCAGCAGTGATGATGGAGGACAGGGAGGCTATGGCTACACCTTC
>TRBJ1-1|few|NA|13|TRBV7-9
CASRNAQNTEAFF
TGTGCCAGCAGGAATGCCCAGAACACTGAAGCTTTCTTT
>TRBJ1-1|few|TRBD1|17|TRBV20-1
CSARDPGRGGLGTEAFF
TGCAGTGCTAGAGATCCAGGCAGGGGGGGACTAGGCACTGAAGCTTTCTTT
>TRBJ2-2|NA|NA|14|TRBV7-9
CASSLVTQTGELFF
TGTGCCAGCAGCTTAGTGACCCAAACCGGGGAGCTGTTTTTT
>TRBJ2-2|few|NA|13|TRBV30
CAWSVGPAGELFF
TGTGCCTGGAGTGTAGGCCCCGCCGGGGAGCTGTTTTTT
>TRBJ2-7|NA|NA|13|TRBV12-3/TRBV12-4
CASSYTPGYEQYF
TGTGCCAGCAGTTACACCCCAGGGTACGAGCAGTACTTC
>TRBJ2-7|NA|NA|14|TRBV7-2
CASSFRDTSYEQYF
TGTGCCAGCAGCTTCCGGGACACTTCCTACGAGCAGTACTTC
>TRBJ2-3|NA|TRBD2|13|TRBV20-1
CSVERGGPDTQYF
TGCAGTGTCGAGCGGGGGGGCCCAGATACGCAGTATTTT
>TRBJ2-3|few|NA|14|TRBV11-2
CASSLVRWTDTQYF
TGTGCCAGCAGCTTAGTGAGGTGGACAGATACGCAGTATTTT
>TRBJ1-2|NA|NA|14|TRBV27
CASSPRQVFDGYTF
TGTGCCAGCAGTCCACGACAGGTTTTTGATGGCTACACCTTC
>TRBJ1-2|NA|NA|14|TRBV29-1
CSVLSDQGASGYTF
TGCAGCGTTCTCTCCGATCAGGGAGCGTCTGGCTACACCTTC
>TRBJ2-4|NA|NA|18|TRBV3-1
CASSQVAKGTGLKNIQYF
TGTGCCAGCAGCCAAGTCGCGAAGGGAACGGGCCTCAAAAACATTCAGTACTTC
>TRBJ2-7|NA|NA|16|TRBV7-6
CASSLSPGHGSYEQYF
TGTGCCAGCAGCTTAAGTCCGGGACACGGGTCCTACGAGCAGTACTTC
>TRBJ1-2|few|TRBD1|16|TRBV4-3
CASSQGGWDSNYGYTF
TGCGCCAGCAGCCAGGGGGGATGGGACAGCAACTATGGCTACACCTTC
>TRBJ1-3|many|NA|14|TRBV20-1
CSAGTTFSGNTIYF
TGCAGTGCCGGGACTACCTTCTCTGGAAACACCATATATTTT
>TRBJ2-3|NA|TRBD2|15|TRBV12-3/TRBV12-4
CASSLAGGGIDTQYF
TGTGCCAGCAGTTTGGCGGGAGGGGGAATAGATACGCAGTATTTT
>TRBJ1-2|few|NA|13|TRBV3-1
CASSVEVSHGYTF
TGTGCCAGCAGCGTCGAGGTGTCTCATGGCTACACCTTC
>TRBJ2-1|NA|NA|16|TRBV20-1
CSARDEWGRGYNEQFF
TGCAGTGCTAGAGATGAGTGGGGGCGGGGCTACAATGAGCAGTTCTTC
>TRBJ2-7|NA|NA|15|TRBV5-1
CASSFSGASREEQYF
TGCGCCAGCAGCTTTTCGGGAGCGAGCCGCGAAGAGCAGTACTTC
>TRBJ2-3|once|TRBD2|16|TRBV11-2
CASSLSASGSTDTQYF
TGTGCCAGCAGCTTATCTGCTAGCGGGAGCACAGATACGCAGTATTTT
>TRBJ2-2|NA|NA|14|TRBV28
CASRSTEYTGELFF
TGTGCCAGCAGGTCGACAGAGTACACCGGGGAGCTGTTTTTT
>TRBJ1-2|NA|NA|15|TRBV15
CATSRDFWDTNGYTF
TGTGCCACCAGCAGAGATTTCTGGGACACCAATGGCTACACCTTC
>TRBJ2-1|NA|TRBD2|15|TRBV5-1
CASSSLAEPYNEQFF
TGCGCCAGCAGCTCTCTAGCGGAACCTTACAATGAGCAGTTCTTC
>TRBJ2-7|few|NA|17|TRBV12-3/TRBV12-4
CASSFFRSGSISYEQYF
TGTGCCAGCAGTTTTTTTAGATCGGGGTCCATCTCCTACGAGCAGTACTTC
>TRBJ1-5|once|NA|10|TRBV6-6
CAGGNQPQHF
TGTGCCGGCGGCAATCAGCCCCAGCATTTT
>TRBJ2-1|few|TRBD1|15|TRBV20-1
CSATSPGQGNNEQFF
TGCAGTGCTACCTCCCCGGGACAGGGTAACAATGAGCAGTTCTTC
>TRBJ1-6|few|NA|15|TRBV6-2/TRBV6-3
CASRRDPGSNSPLHF
TGTGCCAGCCGGAGGGATCCGGGAAGTAATTCACCCCTCCACTTT
>TRBJ1-1|NA|NA|15|TRBV18
CASSPSQGPNTEAFF
TGTGCCAGCTCACCATCTCAGGGGCCGAACACTGAAGCTTTCTTT
>TRBJ1-2|few|NA|16|TRBV7-8
CASSLNFIGSPYGYTF
TGTGCCAGCAGCTTAAATTTCATCGGCAGCCCCTATGGCTACACCTTC
>TRBJ2-1|few|TRBD2|16|TRBV20-1
CSARGGLADTYNEQFF
TGCAGTGCTAGAGGGGGCCTAGCGGACACCTACAATGAGCAGTTCTTC
>TRBJ1-2|NA|NA|18|TRBV6-5
CASSYPRQVSVKLIGYTF
TGTGCCAGCAGTTACCCAAGACAGGTCTCGGTTAAATTGATTGGCTACACCTTC
>TRBJ1-1|many|NA|16|TRBV14
CASSQETLFKNTEAFF
TGTGCCAGCAGCCAAGAGACGCTATTCAAGAACACTGAAGCTTTCTTT
>TRBJ2-7|many|TRBD1|13|TRBV12-3/TRBV12-4
CASSSGQGHEQYF
TGTGCCAGCAGTTCTGGACAGGGCCACGAGCAGTACTTC
>TRBJ2-7|NA|NA|15|TRBV9
CASNRGGTAEYEQYF
TGTGCCAGCAACCGAGGGGGGACAGCCGAATACGAGCAGTACTTC
>TRBJ2-7|NA|NA|17|TRBV29-1
CSVEERVGSGSSYEQYF
TGCAGCGTTGAAGAAAGGGTGGGCTCAGGGTCCTCCTACGAGCAGTACTTC
>TRBJ2-2|few|NA|14|TRBV5-1
CASSLGQGNGELFF
TGCGCCAGCAGCCTAGGCCAGGGGAACGGGGAGCTGTTTTTT
>TRBJ1-2|NA|TRBD1|14|TRBV10-3
CAISESNRGHGYTF
TGTGCCATCAGTGAGTCGAACAGGGGGCATGGCTACACCTTC
>TRBJ2-5|few|NA|16|TRBV5-1
CASSVSARGGQETQYF
TGCGCCAGCAGCGTATCAGCTAGGGGGGGCCAAGAGACCCAGTACTTC
>TRBJ2-5|few|TRBD2|17|TRBV5-1
CASSLYRASGGIETQYF
TGCGCCAGCAGCTTGTACCGCGCTAGCGGGGGCATTGAGACCCAGTACTTC
>TRBJ2-5|NA|NA|16|TRBV5-1
CASSLDILGVQETQYF
TGCGCCAGCAGCTTGGACATTCTGGGGGTCCAAGAGACCCAGTACTTC
>TRBJ1-2|few|NA|14|TRBV12-3/TRBV12-4
CASSLHRLNYGYTF
TGTGCCAGCAGCCTACACCGCCTTAACTATGGCTACACCTTC
>TRBJ2-2|NA|TRBD1|17|TRBV5-1
CASSLGDGQVGTGELFF
TGCGCCAGCAGCTTGGGCGATGGACAGGTTGGAACCGGGGAGCTGTTTTTT
>TRBJ2-7|NA|NA|13|TRBV7-6
CASSSEDIYEQYF
TGTGCCAGCAGCTCAGAGGACATTTACGAGCAGTACTTC
>TRBJ2-3|NA|TRBD2|19|TRBV4-2
CASSQAGTSGSTSTDTQYF
TGTGCCAGCAGCCAAGCCGGGACTAGCGGGAGTACGAGCACAGATACGCAGTATTTT
>TRBJ2-7|few|TRBD1|15|TRBV9
CASSAGQGSAYEQYF
TGTGCCAGCAGCGCCGGACAGGGGTCGGCCTACGAGCAGTACTTC
>TRBJ1-5|NA|NA|13|TRBV13
CASSPGVRQPQHF
TGTGCCAGCAGCCCGGGGGTACGGCAGCCCCAGCATTTT